A single sample is the source of the 15 T cell receptor beta chains below, sequenced in a study of OX40 agonist ivuxolimab in advanced cancers. Using immunoSEQ multiplex PCR, the repertoire was profiled, and TCRdb retains in-frame clones only, with some absent. Altogether about 99,000 clones are present, approximately 94% being singletons, with the ten largest covering around 0.17%. Here the sequenced sample was CD4+ or CD8+ T cells sorted from blood, taken in a trial of the OX40 agonist ivuxolimab. The receptors here all came from an adult with an advanced solid tumor such as melanoma, head and neck, liver or kidney cancer.

The chain couples TRBV19 to TRBJ2-3; the D is unclear. CDR3 length: 13 residues. The V gene's germline CDR1 is LNHDA and CDR2 SQIVND (reference sequence). The ends were cut back, 5 bases at V and 4 bases at J, with 10 bases in the middle. CDR3 in DNA: TGTGCCAGTAGTGCCAGAGGTGCAGATACGCAGTATTTT. This gives the protein CASSARGADTQYF.

The V call is TRBV11-3, the J call TRBJ1-1; weak D call: TRBD1 (6 bases). The germline CDR1 and CDR2 sequences are SGHNT and YENEEA. V lost 5 bases and J lost 11, with 18 bases in between. The CDR3 runs 13 residues. For the CDR3, the DNA is TGTGCCAGCAGCCCGCGCCCAGGGGATGAGGCTTTCTTT. As protein: CASSPRPGDEAFF.

The rearrangement joins TRBV7-9 to TRBJ2-7; 10 bases line up with TRBD2. V was pared by 5 bases and J by 1 base, with 11 bases of the junction left unmatched. Germline assignment: CDR1 SEHNR and CDR2 FQNEAQ (reference sequence). This CDR3 contains 17 residues. CDR3 bases: TGTGCCAGCAGCCTCGGACTAGCGGTCGACCTATCCTACGAGCAGTACTTC. Protein sequence: CASSLGLAVDLSYEQYF.

The chain links TRBV11-3 to TRBJ2-5; D is unresolved. CDR1 is SGHNT, CDR2 YENEEA, per germline. This CDR3 has 12 residues. With 5 bases removed from V and 5 bases from J, the gap between germline ends came to 9 bases. DNA of the CDR3: TGTGCCAGCAGCCCGGACGGGGAGACCCAGTACTTC. Translated: CASSPDGETQYF. The full variable domain, rest sourced from reference TRBV11-3 and TRBJ2-5, is EAGVVQSPRYKIIEKKQPVAFWCNPISGHNTLYWYLQNLGQGPELLIRYENEEAVDDSQLPKDRFSAERLKGVDSTLKIQPAELGDSAVYLCASSPDGETQYFGPGTRLLVL.

V and J are TRBV11-2 and TRBJ2-2; D could derive from TRBD1 or TRBD2 (5 bases each). The CDR3 sequence is 13 residues long. The V gene's germline CDR1 is SGHAT and CDR2 FQNNGV. Trimming shortened V by 5 bases and J by 6 bases, and 10 bases separated the two germline ends. The CDR3 loop reads CASSPQGPGELFF. In nucleotides, the CDR3 is TGTGCCAGCAGCCCGCAGGGACCCGGGGAGCTGTTTTTT.

This chain connects TRBV6-5 to TRBJ2-3; D uncertain. V was pared by 2 bases and J by 4 bases, with 13 bases between. Germline CDR1 reads MNHEY; CDR2 reads SVGAGI. The CDR3 is 15 residues long. CDR3 bases: TGTGCCAGCAGTTACGGGGTCGGCCTGGCAGATACGCAGTATTTT. Protein sequence: CASSYGVGLADTQYF.

This sequence joins TRBV2 and TRBJ1-5; D not certain. CDR3 length equals 14 residues. The V end lost 7 bases, the J end lost 6 bases, and 16 bases lay between the germline ends. The germline V gene has CDR1 SNHLY and CDR2 FYNNEI. The CDR3 protein is CASTPAVAGQPQHF. The CDR3 nucleotides read TGTGCCAGCACGCCCGCGGTGGCGGGTCAGCCCCAGCATTTT.

The chain recombines TRBV7-2 with TRBJ1-3; D is unresolved. Germline V gene lookup returns CDR1 SGHTA and CDR2 FQGNSA. V lost 5 bases and J lost 1, with 18 bases in between. This CDR3 has 17 residues. The CDR3 spells CASSPWARVPSGNTIYF. CDR3 DNA: TGTGCCAGCAGCCCGTGGGCGCGAGTTCCGTCTGGAAACACCATATATTTT.

The V and J genes are TRBV5-6 and TRBJ2-1; D possibly corresponds to TRBD2 (5 bases). The CDR3 consists of 14 residues. Per germline, CDR1 SGHDT and CDR2 YYEEEE. V shed 4 bases and J shed 0 bases, with 8 bases lying between them. The CDR3 DNA sequence: TGTGCCAGCAGCCGGGGAAGCTCCTACAATGAGCAGTTCTTC. Residues: CASSRGSSYNEQFF.

The chain carries TRBV12-1 and TRBJ2-7; TRBD1 is the table's D call and was not checked against the DNA. TRBV12-1 is marked as a pseudogene. The CDR3 runs to 17 residues. The CDR3 here is CASSFRFPGQGIHEQYF. CDR3 DNA sequence: TGTGCCAGCAGCTTTAGGTTTCCGGGACAGGGTATCCACGAGCAGTACTTC.

The chain couples TRBV5-1 to TRBJ2-5; D gene ambiguous. This CDR3 contains 14 residues. Germline V CDR1 and CDR2: SGHRS, YFSETQ. V shed 2 bases and J shed 3 bases, with 11 bases lying between them. This chain's CDR3 is CASSFIGGEETQYF. In nucleotides, the CDR3 is TGCGCCAGCAGCTTCATTGGCGGAGAAGAGACCCAGTACTTC. Looking up the rest from reference TRBV5-1 and TRBJ2-5 gives the full variable domain: KAGVTQTPRYLIKTRGQQVTLSCSPISGHRSVSWYQQTPGQGLQFLFEYFSETQRNKGNFPGRFSGRQFSNSRSEMNVSTLELGDSALYLCASSFIGGEETQYFGPGTRLLVL.

The chain links TRBV2 to TRBJ2-3, with TRBD1 matching 11 bases. This CDR3 contains 17 residues. Germline V gene data show CDR1 as SNHLY and CDR2 as FYNNEI. With V trimmed by 6 bases and J by 4 bases, 12 bases remained unmatched. CDR3 coding DNA: TGTGCCAGCAGCCACAGCCGGGACAGGGGGAGGGCAGATACGCAGTATTTT. It specifies CASSHSRDRGRADTQYF.

This chain joins TRBV29-1 and TRBJ2-5, with a tentative D call TRBD2 (5 bases). V was shortened by 5 bases and J by 1 base, with 11 bases between the two germline ends. Germline V gene sequence: CDR1 SQVTM, CDR2 ANQGSEA. This CDR3 has 13 residues. The CDR3 region is CSVLRGGQETQYF. The CDR3 region has the DNA TGCAGCGTTCTCCGGGGTGGCCAAGAGACCCAGTACTTC.

This clone occurred a few times. The genes are TRBV7-9 and TRBJ1-1, with no clear D. The V gene lost 2 bases and the J gene lost 3 bases, with 7 bases spanning the gap. The CDR3 is 13 residues long. The germline CDR1 and CDR2 sequences are SEHNR and FQNEAQ (reference sequence). The CDR3 DNA sequence: TGTGCCAGCAGCTTATCTCAGTACACTGAAGCTTTCTTT. It specifies CASSLSQYTEAFF.

The genes are TRBV19 and TRBJ2-1; 11 bases agree with TRBD1. Germline V gene sequence: CDR1 LNHDA, CDR2 SQIVND (reference sequence). The junction had 8 bases not matched to a gene; V was cut back by 5 bases and J by 8 bases. This CDR3 has 15 amino acids. This CDR3 is CASSSRTGGFYEQFF. CDR3 nucleotide sequence: TGTGCCAGTAGTTCCCGGACAGGGGGCTTTTATGAGCAGTTCTTC.